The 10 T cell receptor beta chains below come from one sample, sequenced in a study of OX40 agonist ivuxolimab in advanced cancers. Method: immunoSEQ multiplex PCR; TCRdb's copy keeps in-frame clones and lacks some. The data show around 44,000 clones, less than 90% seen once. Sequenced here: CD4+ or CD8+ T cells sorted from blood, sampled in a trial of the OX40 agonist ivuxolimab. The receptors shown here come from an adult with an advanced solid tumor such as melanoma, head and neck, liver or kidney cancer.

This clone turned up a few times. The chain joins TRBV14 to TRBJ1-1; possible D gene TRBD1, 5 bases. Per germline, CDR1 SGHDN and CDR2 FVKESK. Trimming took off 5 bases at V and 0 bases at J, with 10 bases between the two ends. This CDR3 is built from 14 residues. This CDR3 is CASSSPGMNTEAFF. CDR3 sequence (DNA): TGTGCCAGCAGCAGCCCAGGGATGAACACTGAAGCTTTCTTT.

CDR3 loop: CASSLDLTATGELFF. Written as DNA, the CDR3 is TGCGCCAGCAGCTTGGACCTAACGGCCACCGGGGAGCTGTTTTTT. The chain joins TRBV5-1 to TRBJ2-2; the D is unclear. The V gene lost 0 bases and the J gene lost 4 bases, with 10 bases spanning the gap. Germline-derived CDR1 and CDR2 are SGHRS and YFSETQ. The length of the CDR3 is 15 residues.

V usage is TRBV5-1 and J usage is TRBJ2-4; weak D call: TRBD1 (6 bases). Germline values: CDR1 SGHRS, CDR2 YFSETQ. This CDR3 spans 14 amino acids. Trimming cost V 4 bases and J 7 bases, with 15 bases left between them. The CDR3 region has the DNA TGCGCCAGCAGCCCCGGACAGCAGCCCAACATTCAGTACTTC. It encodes CASSPGQQPNIQYF. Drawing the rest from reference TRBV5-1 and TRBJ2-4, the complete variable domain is KAGVTQTPRYLIKTRGQQVTLSCSPISGHRSVSWYQQTPGQGLQFLFEYFSETQRNKGNFPGRFSGRQFSNSRSEMNVSTLELGDSALYLCASSPGQQPNIQYFGAGTRLSVL.

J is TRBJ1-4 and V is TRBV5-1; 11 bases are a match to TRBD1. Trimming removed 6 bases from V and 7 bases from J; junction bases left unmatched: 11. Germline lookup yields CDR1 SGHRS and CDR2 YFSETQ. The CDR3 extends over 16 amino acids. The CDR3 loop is CASKGSLGTGGEKLFF. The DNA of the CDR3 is TGCGCCAGCAAGGGGTCCCTCGGGACAGGGGGTGAAAAACTGTTTTTT. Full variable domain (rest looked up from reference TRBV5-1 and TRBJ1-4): KAGVTQTPRYLIKTRGQQVTLSCSPISGHRSVSWYQQTPGQGLQFLFEYFSETQRNKGNFPGRFSGRQFSNSRSEMNVSTLELGDSALYLCASKGSLGTGGEKLFFGSGTQLSVL.

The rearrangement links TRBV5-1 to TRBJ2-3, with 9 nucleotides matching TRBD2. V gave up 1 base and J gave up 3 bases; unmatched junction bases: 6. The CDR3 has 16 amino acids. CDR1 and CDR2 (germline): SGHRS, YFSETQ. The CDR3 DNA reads TGCGCCAGCAGCTTGTATCGGACTAGCGAGACAGATACGCAGTATTTT. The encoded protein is CASSLYRTSETDTQYF.

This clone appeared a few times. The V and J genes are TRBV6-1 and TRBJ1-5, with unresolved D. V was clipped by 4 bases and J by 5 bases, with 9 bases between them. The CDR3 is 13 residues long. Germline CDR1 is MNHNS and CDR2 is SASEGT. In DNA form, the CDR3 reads TGTGCCAGCAGTGTTTCTCAGGATCAGCCCCAGCATTTT. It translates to CASSVSQDQPQHF.

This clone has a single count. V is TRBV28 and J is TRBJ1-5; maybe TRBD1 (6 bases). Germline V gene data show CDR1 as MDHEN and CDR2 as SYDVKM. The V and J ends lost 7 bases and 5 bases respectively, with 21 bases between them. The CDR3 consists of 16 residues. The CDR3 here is CASTDLGAGQDQPQHF. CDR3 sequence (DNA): TGTGCCAGCACCGACTTGGGGGCAGGGCAGGATCAGCCCCAGCATTTT.

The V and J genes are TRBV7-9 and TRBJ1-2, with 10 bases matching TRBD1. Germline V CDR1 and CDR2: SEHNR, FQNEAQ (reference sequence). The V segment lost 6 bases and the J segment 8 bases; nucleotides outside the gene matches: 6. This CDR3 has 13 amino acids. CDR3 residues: CASSRGQGEGYTF. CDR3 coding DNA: TGTGCCAGCAGTCGCGGACAGGGGGAAGGCTACACCTTC.

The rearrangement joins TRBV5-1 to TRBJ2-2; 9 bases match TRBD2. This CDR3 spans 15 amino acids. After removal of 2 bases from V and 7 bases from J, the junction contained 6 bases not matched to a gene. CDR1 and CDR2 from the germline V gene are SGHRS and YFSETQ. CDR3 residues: CASSFSGSGNGELFF. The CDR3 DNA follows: TGCGCCAGCAGCTTTAGCGGGAGCGGTAACGGGGAGCTGTTTTTT.

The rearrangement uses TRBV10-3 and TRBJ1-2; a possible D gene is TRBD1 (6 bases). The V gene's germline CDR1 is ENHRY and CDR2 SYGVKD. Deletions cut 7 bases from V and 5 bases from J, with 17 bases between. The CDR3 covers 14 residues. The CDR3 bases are TGTGCCATCAAAGGAGACAGGAGCCTATATGGCTACACCTTC. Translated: CAIKGDRSLYGYTF.